This T cell receptor (beta chain) comes out of a study of memory CD4+ T cells and cytomegalovirus serostatus. Whole-study context: This sample comes from healthy Belgian adults, 9 CMV seropositive, about 25 seronegative. Findings and limits, study-wide: CMV serostatus prediction reached median AUC around 0.95, or 0.9 with US-trained model. About 40% of the roughly 150 known CMV-associated TCRbeta sequences appeared in CD4+ memory.

The repertoire was sequenced with immunoSEQ multiplex PCR; TCRdb's copy has only in-frame clones and lacks some. The table lists some 73,000 clones, around four fifths of them singletons. The sort gate was single viable CD3+CD4+CD8-CD45RO+ cells for memory CD4+ T cells. Serostatus was set by detecting CMV pp150, pp28, p38, p52 IgG. Points on this clone: The target antigen is unknown.

The TCR sequence derives from an adult in good health and CMV-seropositive. The material sequenced was memory CD4+ T cells from blood.

CDR3 nucleotides: TGTGCCAGCAGCGTGGACAGGGGCGTCGGAACCGGGGAGCTGTTTTTT. It encodes CASSVDRGVGTGELFF. This chain links TRBV5-4 with TRBJ2-2, with 9 bases matching TRBD1. Germline values: CDR1 SGHNT, CDR2 YYREEE (reference sequence). CDR3 length: 16 amino acids. The junction had 9 bases not matched to a gene; V was cut back by 4 bases and J by 5 bases.